The 24 T cell receptor beta chains given below trace back to one sample, sequenced in a study of CD8 T cells in Susac syndrome. Random hexamers were used to reverse transcribe roughly 0.45 to 1 ug of RNA. TCRdb re-derived calls from the immunoSEQ multiplex PCR reads in MiXCR, one entry per CDR3 protein. The sample includes around 150,000 distinct CDR3 sequences, about 95% of them seen just once. The specimen sequenced was CD4+ T cells from PBMCs. Receptors were obtained from a human donor in good health.

DNA for the CDR3: TGTGCCAGCAGCCGAGGACAGGGTACGATCTACGAGCAGTACTTC. Translated, it gives CASSRGQGTIYEQYF. J is TRBJ2-7 and V is TRBV14; 8 nucleotides match TRBD1. The CDR3 extends over 15 amino acids. Germline CDR1 and CDR2: SGHDN and FVKESK. V was clipped by 4 bases and J by 3 bases; unmatched bases: 8.

V and J are TRBV28 and TRBJ2-7; 7 nucleotides agree with TRBD1. V was clipped by 5 bases and J by 1 base; unmatched bases: 8. The CDR3 is 15 amino acids. CDR1 and CDR2 from the germline V gene are MDHEN and SYDVKM. The CDR3 sequence: CASSPAGTESYEQYF. Here the CDR3 DNA reads TGTGCCAGCAGTCCCGCCGGGACAGAGTCCTACGAGCAGTACTTC.

The chain links TRBV7-9 to TRBJ2-1; 9 bases fit TRBD1. The V segment lost 4 bases and the J segment 1 base; nucleotides outside the gene matches: 5. The CDR3 contains 16 residues. The V gene's germline CDR1 is SEHNR and CDR2 FQNEAQ (reference sequence). CDR3 sequence reads: CASSSDRGASYNEQFF. DNA for the CDR3: TGTGCCAGCAGCTCGGACAGGGGAGCATCCTACAATGAGCAGTTCTTC.

The V and J genes are TRBV7-2 and TRBJ1-2, with D possibly matching TRBD1 (6 bases). The ends were cut back, 3 bases at V and 0 bases at J, with 11 bases in the middle. In germline, CDR1 is SGHTA, CDR2 FQGNSA. CDR3 length equals 15 residues. The CDR3 region has the DNA TGTGCCAGCAGCTTCACCGGGACACCTAACTATGGCTACACCTTC. Protein: CASSFTGTPNYGYTF.

The chain joins TRBV7-9 to TRBJ1-6, with 8 positions matching TRBD1. The V and J ends lost 4 bases and 7 bases, in that order; junction bases with no gene match: 6. The CDR3 loop spans 15 amino acids. From germline, CDR1 is SEHNR and CDR2 FQNEAQ (reference sequence). CDR3 sequence (DNA): TGTGCCAGCAGCTCAGGGGGCAGGGCCAATTCACCCCTCCACTTT. Translating it yields CASSSGGRANSPLHF. Together with reference TRBV7-9 and TRBJ1-6, the CDR3 gives the full variable domain: DTGVSQNPRHKITKRGQNVTFRCDPISEHNRLYWYRQTLGQGPEFLTYFQNEAQLEKSRLLSDRFSAERPKGSFSTLEIQRTEQGDSAMYLCASSSGGRANSPLHFGNGTRLTVT.

V gene TRBV29-1 combines with J gene TRBJ1-3; unclear D gene. V dropped 3 bases and J dropped 0 bases, with 3 bases sitting between them. The CDR3 consists of 12 residues. Germline CDR1 reads SQVTM; CDR2 reads ANQGSEA. In DNA form, the CDR3 reads TGCAGCGTTGAGGACTCTGGAAACACCATATATTTT. It specifies CSVEDSGNTIYF. Combining the CDR3 with reference TRBV29-1 and TRBJ1-3 gives the whole variable domain SAVISQKPSRDICQRGTSLTIQCQVDSQVTMMFWYRQQPGQSLTLIATANQGSEATYESGFVIDKFPISRPNLTFSTLTVSNMSPEDSSIYLCSVEDSGNTIYFGEGSWLTVV.

The chain recombines TRBV11-2 with TRBJ2-1; no clear D. The V gene lost 3 bases and the J gene lost 1 base, with 7 bases spanning the gap. The CDR3 is 14 amino acids. Germline loops: CDR1 SGHAT, CDR2 FQNNGV. The CDR3 coding sequence is TGTGCCAGCAGCTTGAGGTGGTCCTACAATGAGCAGTTCTTC. Its protein product is CASSLRWSYNEQFF. The full variable domain, with the rest looked up from reference TRBV11-2 and TRBJ2-1, is EAGVAQSPRYKIIEKRQSVAFWCNPISGHATLYWYQQILGQGPKLLIQFQNNGVVDDSQLPKDRFSAERLKGVDSTLKIQPAKLEDSAVYLCASSLRWSYNEQFFGPGTRLTVL.

This sequence joins TRBV5-1 and TRBJ2-5; D ambiguous. Germline V gene sequence: CDR1 SGHRS, CDR2 YFSETQ. V was pared by 0 bases and J by 3 bases, with 3 bases between. This CDR3 comprises 12 residues. The CDR3 is CASSLAKETQYF. CDR3 sequence (DNA): TGCGCCAGCAGCTTGGCCAAAGAGACCCAGTACTTC.

This clonotype was counted a few times. This rearrangement joins TRBV7-3 to TRBJ1-6, with 7 bases lining up with TRBD1. The V gene end was trimmed by 4 bases and the J gene end by 7 bases; junction bases not matched to a gene: 4. The CDR3 loop spans 14 amino acids. From germline, CDR1 is SGHTA and CDR2 FQGTGA. The DNA for the CDR3 is TGTGCCAGCAGCTCGGGACAGAGGAATTCACCCCTCCACTTT. Translating it yields CASSSGQRNSPLHF.

This clonotype was picked up one time. The V call is TRBV12-3 or TRBV12-4, the J call TRBJ2-7; D may be TRBD2 (6 bases). The CDR3 loop spans 14 amino acids. Trimming cost V 5 bases and J 3 bases, with 14 bases left between them. CDR3 sequence: CASSTAGINYEQYF. The CDR3 DNA reads as TGTGCCAGCAGTACGGCGGGGATAAACTACGAGCAGTACTTC.

The genes are TRBV7-3 and TRBJ2-7, with D possibly being TRBD1 (5 bases). The CDR3 covers 15 residues. The V and J ends lost 0 bases and 1 base respectively, with 10 bases between them. Germline CDR1 SGHTA, CDR2 FQGTGA. DNA for the CDR3: TGTGCCAGCAGCTTAACGGCCAGGGCTTCCTACGAGCAGTACTTC. Its translation is CASSLTARASYEQYF.

The rearrangement joins TRBV5-1 to TRBJ1-1, with 7 bases that match TRBD1. The CDR3 has 15 residues. J lost 4 bases, V lost 0 bases, and 6 bases had no gene match. Germline CDR1 reads SGHRS; CDR2 reads YFSETQ. The CDR3 reads CASSLEDRWGTEAFF. DNA of the CDR3: TGCGCCAGCAGCTTGGAGGACAGGTGGGGCACTGAAGCTTTCTTT.

The chain carries TRBV2 and TRBJ1-6; possible D gene TRBD1, 6 bases. Trimming took 7 bases from V and 5 from J, leaving 6 bases between them. The CDR3 length is 12 residues. Looked up from germline, CDR1 is SNHLY and CDR2 is FYNNEI. CDR3 DNA sequence: TGTGCCAGCAACAGGGATAATTCACCCCTCCACTTT. This sequence encodes CASNRDNSPLHF.

Only one count was recorded for this clonotype. CDR3 loop: CASSLGLAVGETQYF. The CDR3 DNA is TGCGCCAGCAGCCTAGGACTAGCGGTAGGCGAGACCCAGTACTTC. V usage is TRBV4-3 and J usage is TRBJ2-5, with 10 bases matching TRBD2. Germline V CDR1 and CDR2: LGHNA, YSLEER. The CDR3 is made up of 15 amino acids. Losses at the gene ends were 4 bases for V and 5 bases for J; bases not matched to a gene: 7.

The chain carries TRBV30 and TRBJ2-2; TRBD1 agrees at 8 bases. The germline V gene encodes CDR1 GTSNPN and CDR2 SVGIG (reference sequence). The CDR3 spans 14 residues. The ends lost 3 bases at V and 5 bases at J; junction bases unmatched: 5. The CDR3 DNA reads as TGTGCCTGGAGCGAGACAGGGGTGACCGGGGAGCTGTTTTTT. Protein product: CAWSETGVTGELFF.

The V call is TRBV27, the J call TRBJ1-6; 7 bases agree with TRBD1. CDR3 size: 16 residues. CDR1 MNHEY and CDR2 SMNVEV come from the germline V gene (reference sequence). The V and J ends lost 4 bases and 8 bases, in that order; junction bases with no gene match: 11. The CDR3 sequence: CASSSLTGVEHSPLHF. The CDR3 coding sequence is TGTGCCAGCAGTTCATTAACAGGGGTTGAGCATTCACCCCTCCACTTT.

The chain joins TRBV9 to TRBJ2-5; D is undetermined. Trimming stripped 2 bases from V and 3 bases from J, with 8 bases between. Germline CDR1 reads SGDLS; CDR2 reads YYNGEE. This CDR3 spans 13 amino acids. CDR3 bases: TGTGCCAGCAGCGTGTCCTTTGAAGAGACCCAGTACTTC. The encoded protein is CASSVSFEETQYF. Full variable domain (rest looked up from reference TRBV9 and TRBJ2-5): DSGVTQTPKHLITATGQRVTLRCSPRSGDLSVYWYQQSLDQGLQFLIQYYNGEERAKGNILERFSAQQFPDLHSELNLSSLELGDSALYFCASSVSFEETQYFGPGTRLLVL.

In this sample, this clonotype turned up once. This chain joins TRBV5-1 and TRBJ2-1; D call uncertain. The CDR3 extends over 13 amino acids. In germline, CDR1 is SGHRS, CDR2 YFSETQ. V shed 0 bases and J shed 3 bases, with 4 bases lying between them. CDR3 amino acids: CASSLGDYNEQFF. The CDR3 DNA reads as TGCGCCAGCAGCTTGGGGGACTACAATGAGCAGTTCTTC. The variable domain in full, with the rest retrieved from reference TRBV5-1 and TRBJ2-1, is KAGVTQTPRYLIKTRGQQVTLSCSPISGHRSVSWYQQTPGQGLQFLFEYFSETQRNKGNFPGRFSGRQFSNSRSEMNVSTLELGDSALYLCASSLGDYNEQFFGPGTRLTVL.

V and J are TRBV7-9 and TRBJ1-2; 8 bases are a match to TRBD1. The CDR3 length is 15 residues. The junction had 9 bases not matched to a gene; V was cut back by 5 bases and J by 4 bases. Germline CDR1 reads SEHNR; CDR2 reads FQNEAQ (reference sequence). The CDR3 sequence is CASSNTATGVYGYTF. The CDR3 DNA follows: TGTGCCAGCAGCAATACTGCGACAGGGGTCTATGGCTACACCTTC.

This chain uses TRBV5-1 with TRBJ2-3; TRBD2 matches at 8 bases. J gave up 2 bases and V 0 bases, and 2 bases lay outside the gene matches. The CDR3 totals 15 residues. Looked up from germline, CDR1 is SGHRS and CDR2 is YFSETQ. CDR3 coding DNA: TGCGCCAGCAGCTTGGCGGGAGGGGCCACAGATACGCAGTATTTT. It yields the protein CASSLAGGATDTQYF.

The rearrangement links TRBV11-2 to TRBJ2-5; D not resolved. The germline V gene encodes CDR1 SGHAT and CDR2 FQNNGV. The CDR3 has 17 residues. V lost 5 bases and J lost 2, with 21 bases in between. CDR3: CASSRTSSARRQETQYF. In DNA, the CDR3 is TGTGCCAGCAGCCGCACATCCTCGGCTCGGCGACAAGAGACCCAGTACTTC.

The rearrangement uses TRBV9 and TRBJ2-2; a possible D gene is TRBD1 (6 bases). The CDR3 is 16 amino acids. Germline loops: CDR1 SGDLS, CDR2 YYNGEE. V lost 0 bases, J lost 9 bases, and 18 bases lay in between. The CDR3, as DNA: TGTGCCAGCAGCGTAGCTACCCAGGGGATCATCCGGGAGCTGTTTTTT. It translates to CASSVATQGIIRELFF.

This clonotype has only one observation. The gene calls are TRBV20-1 and TRBJ2-2, with 7 nucleotides matching TRBD2. This CDR3 region has 16 residues. V lost 3 bases and J lost 4; bases outside the gene matches: 11. CDR1 and CDR2 from the germline V gene are DFQATT and SNEGSKA (reference sequence). CDR3 amino acids: CSASRSSGASTGELFF. CDR3 nucleotides: TGCAGTGCTAGTCGTTCGAGCGGGGCTTCCACCGGGGAGCTGTTTTTT.

The chain has TRBV5-1 and TRBJ2-1; D possibly corresponds to TRBD2 (5 bases). This CDR3 is built from 12 residues. V was trimmed by 0 bases and J by 12 bases, leaving 10 bases between them. CDR1 and CDR2 (germline): SGHRS, YFSETQ. This CDR3 reads CASSLAGSGQFF. CDR3 bases: TGCGCCAGCAGCTTGGCGGGGTCGGGGCAGTTCTTC.